The entry below gives a single T cell receptor beta chain sequence along with its context. This sample was taken from a study of CD8+ T cells in alopecia areata. Sorting separated CD4+ and CD8+ T cells out of PBMCs. Germline V gene sequence: CDR1 SGHVT, CDR2 SQSDAQ. The V gene lost 4 bases and the J gene lost 0 bases, with 15 bases spanning the gap. There are 16 residues in the CDR3. cDNA reverse transcribed from extracted RNA served as the sequencing template. TCRdb's copy holds only in-frame clones and misses some; the assay was immunoSEQ multiplex PCR. The sample lists approximately 150,000 clones, less than 65% occurring once.

This TCR was recovered from a human donor in good health. Material for sequencing was CD8+ T cells sorted from blood. J is TRBJ1-2 and V is TRBV7-4; D remains unclear. CDR3 in amino acids: CASSSETANSNYGYTF. CDR3 nucleotides: TGTGCCAGCAGCTCGGAGACGGCCAACTCTAACTATGGCTACACCTTC.